This T cell receptor beta chain came from a study of molecular identifiers for immune sequencing clone quantification (dated by TCRdb to 2017 to 2018). With regard to the full study: For a replicate experiment, RNA from roughly 21,000 or 96,000 naive CD8 T cells was divided into five aliquots, and four of the five aliquots were sequenced. This methods study used CD8 T cells to benchmark TCR RNA copy counting and molecular-identifier clustering-based TCR repertoire sequencing (MIDCIRS). Results the study describes overall, beyond this receptor: Clones above 20 RNA copies held over 98% of molecules in CMV-specific effector cells but under 1% in naive cells. Identical TCR molecules sharing a barcode could cause highly expanded clone sizes to be underestimated. Naive libraries contained spiked-in Jurkat TCR RNA (approximately nine copies' worth), which is not part of the donor repertoire. Modeling gave 3 to 3.5 recovered TCR RNA copies per cell versus around 10 by digital PCR, implying about 30% capture efficiency. When barcode sub-clustering was omitted, TCR diversity was inflated by chimeric consensus sequences, with chimeras reaching as high as 47%. Spiked-in Jurkat TCR RNA equivalent to a single cell was reported to be detectable even among one million naive CD8 T cells.

Libraries of naive CD8 T cells were built from around 20,000 to 990,000 sorted cells, with 10%, 30% or 50% of the purified RNA used. On a BD FACSAria II, naive CD8 T cells were FACS-sorted as CD8+CD4-CCR7+CD45RA+ and collected into RLT Plus buffer. Ten to eleven TCR copies' worth of Jurkat RNA were spiked into roughly 19,000-1,000,000 naive CD8 T cell samples to test detection sensitivity. Enrichment of CD8 T cells was performed with RosetteSep CD8+ T Cell Enrichment Cocktail and Ficoll-Paque, after which ACK red cell lysis was carried out. From the cysteine up to the phenylalanine, the CDR3 has a length of 15 residues. Only CDR3 DNA remains: 45 bases, in frame from the first base. The germline V gene specifies MNHEY as CDR1 and SVGEGT as CDR2. V sheds 2 bases and J sheds 2 bases, leaving 11 bases between their ends. In its sample, this clonotype was seen many times. This clone's antigen is unknown. No quality values exist for individual bases; no much larger clone is one base distant.

Libraries were prepared through PCR. Sequencing used an Illumina HiSeq 4000. Bulk TCR libraries were prepared as previously described, using TCR primers listed in Table S5. The Qiagen AllPrep DNA/RNA kit was used to purify total RNA. Before analysis, reads from multiple sequencing runs of one library were combined. As for how the authors treated the data: Reads were retained only if their TCR constant sequence matched exactly, and those retained reads were trimmed to 150 nt and grouped according to their 12-nt molecular barcodes. Reads in each barcode group were sub-clustered using a 15% Levenshtein threshold, and a quality-weighted consensus sequence was built for each RNA molecule. Non-functional sequences were discarded, and so were lower-count sequences lying one edit away from another sequence. Based on fitting two negative binomial distributions, any barcode sub-cluster with under 20% of the maximum read count was discarded. Clones were called with MiXCR by TCRdb after fastp trimmed the public reads at Q25, and only in-frame beta chains were retained. Each entry is one CDR3 protein sequence, shown with its most common DNA and genes. The V and J calls reflect TCRdb's pipeline rather than the authors' work. For this sample there are around 460,000 distinct CDR3 sequences; 20% to 25% appear just once. The top ten constitute around 0.86% of the sample.

The sequence is built from TRBV6-2 or TRBV6-3 and TRBJ2-3; there is no confident call for the D gene. Sequenced input: naive CD8+ T cells from blood, with Jurkat cell RNA spiked in. In light of the paper, this sample's cell subset or site label describes: FACS-sorted CD8+CD4-CCR7+CD45RA+ naive T cells. The sequence was obtained from a human donor in good health. Some libraries in this study had Jurkat cell RNA spiked in. This receptor carries the CDR3 CASSYPWSDTDTQYF. The nucleotide sequence reads TGTGCCAGCAGTTACCCTTGGAGCGACACAGATACGCAGTATTTT.